The source of this T cell receptor (beta chain) is a study of beta chain features in type 1 diabetes (dated by TCRdb to 2017 to 2018). Concerning the study at large: No differences in mean age, gender distribution, total cell number or subset yield were found between patients and healthy donors. Naive and central memory subsets were obtained from all 30 or so donors, but regulatory and stem cell-like memory subsets were isolated from only 8 patients and about 8 healthy donors. A total of 85 million to 140 million sorted cells were examined across all samples, and a strong correlation was observed between cell number per subset and RNA yield. The study compared the TCRB repertoires of sorted circulating CD4+ T cell subsets in recently diagnosed type 1 diabetes patients with those in matched healthy donors. Beyond this particular receptor, the publication reports: In all four CD4+ subsets, TCRB CDR3 length was moderately but significantly shorter in type 1 diabetes patients. Because cDNA rather than genomic DNA was sequenced, highly expressing activated cells could have been over-represented, although no difference in activation and CD3 levels was found between groups. PCR might favor shorter templates, but patient and control samples were amplified and corrected together, so any skew would affect both groups equally. The naive, central memory and regulatory TCRB repertoires appeared to resemble one another more closely among patients than among healthy donors. Because small numbers of individuals were included in the HLA sub-analyses, any influence of HLA type on TCRB rearrangement was left unresolved. Patients with type 1 diabetes made fewer insertions and deleted more nucleotides at VDJ recombination sites, implying thymic rearrangement abnormalities.

Only a few counts were recorded for this clone. No antigen is known for it. Base qualities are not recorded, but no much larger clone differs from it by a single base. The germline V gene sets CDR1 to SGHRS and CDR2 to YFSETQ. The CDR3, cysteine through phenylalanine, is 14 amino acids long. The retained sequence is limited to the CDR3, 42 bases, with the frame set at the first base. V lost 5 bases and J lost 6 bases, and the count of bases not matched to a germline gene is 5. Each donor gave one peripheral blood draw, averaging around 120 mL, which was collected into heparinised tubes. A BD FACSAria II and a panel including CD45RO, CCR7, CD25, CD127, CD95 and CD27 were used to sort naive, central memory, regulatory and stem cell-like memory CD4+ T cells. Every sorted population had a purity above 98%. PBMCs were isolated right away by Lymphoprep density gradient centrifugation and were stained directly, without culture. So that batch effects would be minimized, each experiment stained and sorted samples in pairs, pairing one healthy donor with one patient.

The entire isolated RNA was reverse transcribed using the High Capacity cDNA Reverse Transcription Kit, and thus expressed TCRB transcripts were sequenced. Naive, central memory and regulatory T cell samples underwent deep immunoSEQ sequencing, averaging roughly 3.3 million total reads per sample. Sorted cells were lysed in RLT buffer, and RNA was extracted using DNase-treated RNeasy Micro or Mini kits according to cell number. To prevent cross-contamination, every cell subset was processed on its own, while patient and healthy donor samples were processed together. TCRB sequences were amplified from cDNA with the immunoSEQ multiplex PCR, producing 87-bp fragments spanning the CDR3 region. Sequencing of the amplicons was done on the Illumina HiSeq platform. As for how the authors treated the data: PCR bias was computationally corrected using synthetic template baselines, reads within Hamming distance 2 were collapsed, and singletons that could not be merged were discarded. By aligning reads against IMGT, V, D and J genes, CDR3 length, and insertions or deletions at six rearrangement sites were assigned. Within each subset, clonotype counts were normalized to sorted cell number, after which true diversity and Gini coefficients were computed with the tcR R package. The overlap coefficient, calculated on TCRB nucleotide sequences, was used to measure repertoire sharing. As a proxy for the pre-selection repertoire, out-of-frame TCRB sequences from naive cells were analyzed. Here the immuneACCESS table is served through TCRdb, limited to in-frame sequences with V and J called. Missing clones are a known gap in these copies; in checked studies unresolved V genes cover under half, and the rest lacks a known reason. V and J calls and clone size come straight from that table; D and trimming were deduced from the DNA. The sample yields some 900,000 clones; roughly a sixth were counted once. Clones ranked in the top ten supply 0.023% of the sample.

The sequence is built from TRBV5-1 and TRBJ2-1; TRBD2 aligns with 10 central bases. The specimen was naive CD4+ T cells from blood. The cell subset or site label for this specimen denotes: true naive CD4+ T cells. The sequence came from a woman in her late teens or twenties in good health. The sequenced DNA: TGCGCCAGCAGGAGGCTAGCGGGAGTCAATGAGCAGTTCTTC. It translates as CASRRLAGVNEQFF. The full variable domain, completed from the reference TRBV5-1 and TRBJ2-1 proteins outside the CDR3, reads KAGVTQTPRYLIKTRGQQVTLSCSPISGHRSVSWYQQTPGQGLQFLFEYFSETQRNKGNFPGRFSGRQFSNSRSEMNVSTLELGDSALYLCASRRLAGVNEQFFGPGTRLTVL.